Described below is a single T cell receptor (beta chain) sequence and its context. Its specificity is unknown. Trimming left V 3 bases short and J 6 bases short, with 14 bases between. The CDR3 extends over 15 amino acids. Germline values: CDR1 LNHNV, CDR2 YYDKDF (reference sequence). The data stem from a study of vaccination and CD4 T cells after COVID-19. Study as a whole: Stimulation of cells relied on overlapping spike peptides derived from SARS-CoV-2, HCoV-NL63, HCoV-OC43 and HCoV-229E.

Once obtained from cultured CD4+ T cells, the DNA was sequenced using the Oncomine TCR Beta short-read assay. TCRdb re-derived calls from the PCR reads in MiXCR, one entry per CDR3 protein. The sample lists about 14,000 distinct CDR3 sequences, 61% occurring once. Treatment described: 10-day PBMC culture with coronavirus spike peptide pools or control peptides (ViraFEST assay). The chain uses TRBV15 and TRBJ2-2; possible D gene TRBD2, 6 bases. Sample: CD4+ T cells from blood, cultured in vitro. This clonotype was obtained from a human donor who had recovered from COVID-19. The CDR3 reads CATSSPVGGAGELFF. The CDR3 region has the DNA TGTGCCACCAGCAGTCCGGTGGGGGGAGCCGGGGAGCTGTTTTTT. The full variable domain, its missing parts supplied by reference TRBV15 and TRBJ2-2, is DAMVIQNPRYQVTQFGKPVTLSCSQTLNHNVMYWYQQKSSQAPKLLFHYYDKDFNNEADTPDNFQSRRPNTSFCFLDIRSPGLGDTAMYLCATSSPVGGAGELFFGEGSRLTVL.